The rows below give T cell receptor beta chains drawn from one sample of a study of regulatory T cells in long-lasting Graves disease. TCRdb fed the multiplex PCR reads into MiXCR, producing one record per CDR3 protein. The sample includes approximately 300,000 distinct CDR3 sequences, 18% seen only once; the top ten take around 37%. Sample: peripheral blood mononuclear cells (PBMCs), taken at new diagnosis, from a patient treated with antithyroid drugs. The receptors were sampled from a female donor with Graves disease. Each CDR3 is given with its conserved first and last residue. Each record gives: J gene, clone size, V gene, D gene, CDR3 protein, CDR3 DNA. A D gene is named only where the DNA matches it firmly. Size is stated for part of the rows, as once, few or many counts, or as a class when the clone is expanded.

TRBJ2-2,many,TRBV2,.,CASSSSGRLPGELFF,TGTGCCAGCAGTTCTAGTGGGAGGTTACCCGGGGAGCTGTTTTTT
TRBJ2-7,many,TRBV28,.,CASRPPGALIYEQYF,TGTGCCAGCCGTCCTCCCGGGGCCCTCATCTACGAGCAGTACTTC
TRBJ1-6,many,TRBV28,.,CASSWRAYNSPLHF,TGTGCCAGCTCCTGGAGGGCCTATAATTCACCCCTCCACTTT
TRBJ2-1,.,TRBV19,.,CASSMTYEQFF,TGCGCCAGTAGTATGACCTACGAGCAGTTCTTC
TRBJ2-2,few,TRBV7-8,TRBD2,CASSILAGPNTGELFF,TGTGCCAGCAGCATCCTAGCGGGGCCGAACACCGGGGAGCTGTTTTTT
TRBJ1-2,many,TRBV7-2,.,CASSSPGTAYGYTF,TGTGCCAGCAGCTCACCCGGGACGGCATATGGCTACACCTTC
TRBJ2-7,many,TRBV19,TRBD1,CASRTGQAEFYEQYF,TGTGCCAGTAGGACGGGACAGGCAGAATTCTACGAGCAGTACTTC
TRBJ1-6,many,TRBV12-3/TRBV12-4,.,CASSLGGDSPLHF,TGTGCCAGCAGTTTGGGCGGCGATTCACCCCTCCACTTT
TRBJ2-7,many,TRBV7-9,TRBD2,CASSERSGRLGEQYF,TGTGCCAGCAGCGAACGCAGCGGGAGGCTGGGCGAGCAGTACTTC
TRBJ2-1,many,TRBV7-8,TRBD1,CASSVPGQGIEQFF,TGTGCCAGCAGCGTCCCGGGACAGGGTATTGAGCAGTTCTTC
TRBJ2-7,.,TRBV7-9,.,CASSVHSATYEQYF,TGTGCCAGCAGCGTCCACTCAGCTACCTACGAGCAGTACTTC
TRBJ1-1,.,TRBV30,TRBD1,CAWNRGMNTEAFF,TGTGCCTGGAACAGGGGAATGAACACTGAAGCTTTCTTT
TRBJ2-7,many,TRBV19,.,CASSTALSYEQYF,TGTGCCAGTAGTACAGCACTCTCCTACGAGCAGTACTTC
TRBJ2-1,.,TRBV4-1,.,CASSQDLGRRDEQFF,TGCGCCAGCAGCCAAGATTTGGGGCGCCGGGATGAGCAGTTCTTC
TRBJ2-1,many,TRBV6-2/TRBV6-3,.,CASSYQGFNFRPLRGISGEQFF,TGTGCCAGCAGTTATCAAGGGTTCAACTTCCGGCCGTTGAGGGGTATAAGCGGTGAGCAGTTCTTC
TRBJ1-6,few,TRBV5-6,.,CASSSGTPDSPLHF,TGTGCCAGCAGCTCCGGGACTCCGGATTCACCCCTCCACTTT
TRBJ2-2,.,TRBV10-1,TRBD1,CASSESPQGTGELFF,TGCGCCAGCAGTGAATCCCCACAGGGGACCGGGGAGCTGTTTTTT
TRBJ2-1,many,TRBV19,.,CASSITGSYNEQFF,TGTGCCAGTAGTATAACAGGGAGTTACAATGAGCAGTTCTTC
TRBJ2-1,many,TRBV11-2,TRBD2,CASSLSGTSGMQYYNEQFF,TGTGCCAGCAGCCTAAGTGGGACTAGCGGGATGCAGTACTACAATGAGCAGTTCTTC
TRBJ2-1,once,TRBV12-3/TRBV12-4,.,CASSLSNTINEQFF,TGTGCCAGCAGCCTGTCGAATACTATCAATGAGCAGTTCTTC
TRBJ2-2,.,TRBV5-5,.,CASSLVGLQGTGELFF,TGTGCCAGCAGCTTGGTGGGACTACAGGGAACCGGGGAGCTGTTTTTT
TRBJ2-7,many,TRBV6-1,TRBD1,CASRGDSSYEQYF,TGTGCCAGCAGAGGGGACAGCTCCTACGAGCAGTACTTC
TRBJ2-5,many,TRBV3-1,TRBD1,CASSLASGTGRQETQYF,TGTGCCAGCAGCCTAGCGTCCGGGACAGGGCGCCAAGAGACCCAGTACTTC
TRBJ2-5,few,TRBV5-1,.,CASSLAQGRQETQYF,TGCGCCAGCAGCTTGGCACAGGGCAGACAAGAGACCCAGTACTTC
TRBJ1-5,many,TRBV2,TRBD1,CATRQGSNQPQHF,TGTGCCACTCGACAGGGGAGCAATCAGCCCCAGCATTTT
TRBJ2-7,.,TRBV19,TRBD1,CASSQPGTGVYEQYF,TGTGCCAGTAGTCAACCCGGGACAGGGGTCTACGAGCAGTACTTC
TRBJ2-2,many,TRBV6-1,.,CAISNLLEATGELFF,TGTGCCATCTCAAACCTTCTAGAAGCTACCGGGGAGCTGTTTTTT
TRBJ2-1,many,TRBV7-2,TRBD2,CASSLIREGLDEQFF,TGTGCCAGCAGCTTGATCCGGGAGGGCCTCGATGAGCAGTTCTTC
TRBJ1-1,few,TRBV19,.,CASSMTGNTEAFF,TGTGCCAGTAGTATGACCGGGAACACTGAAGCTTTCTTT
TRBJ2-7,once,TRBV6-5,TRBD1,CASSYWDRDYEQYF,TGTGCCAGCAGTTACTGGGACAGAGACTACGAGCAGTACTTC
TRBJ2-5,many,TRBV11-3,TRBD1,CASSLDRGQETQYF,TGTGCCAGCAGCTTGGACAGGGGTCAAGAGACCCAGTACTTC
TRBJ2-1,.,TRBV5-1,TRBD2,CASSSAGAGGSDEQFF,TGCGCCAGCAGTTCCGCCGGAGCGGGAGGGAGCGATGAGCAGTTCTTC
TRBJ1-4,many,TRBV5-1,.,CASRLSSTNEKLFF,TGCGCCAGCAGGCTCAGCTCAACTAATGAAAAACTGTTTTTT
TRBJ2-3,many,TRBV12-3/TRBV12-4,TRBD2,CAAGVAGGSTDTQYF,TGTGCCGCGGGGGTAGCGGGAGGGAGCACAGATACGCAGTATTTT
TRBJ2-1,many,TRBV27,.,CASSWEGVGLGYNEQFF,TGTGCCAGCAGTTGGGAAGGGGTAGGGCTGGGATACAATGAGCAGTTCTTC
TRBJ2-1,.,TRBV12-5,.,CASGLSGTRHNEQFF,TGTGCTAGTGGTTTGAGCGGCACCCGACACAATGAGCAGTTCTTC
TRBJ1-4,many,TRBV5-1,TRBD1,CASSSRGDGATNEKLFF,TGCGCCAGCAGCTCCAGGGGGGATGGTGCAACTAATGAAAAACTGTTTTTT
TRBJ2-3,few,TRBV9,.,CASSVDLWDTQYF,TGTGCCAGCAGCGTAGATCTCTGGGATACGCAGTATTTT
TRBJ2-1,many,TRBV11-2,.,CASSMDSRTYNEQFF,TGTGCCAGCAGCATGGACTCCCGAACCTACAATGAGCAGTTCTTC
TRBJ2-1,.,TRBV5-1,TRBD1,CASSLRTGGNDEQFF,TGCGCCAGCAGCTTGAGGACAGGGGGCAATGATGAGCAGTTCTTC
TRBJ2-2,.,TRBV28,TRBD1,CASLTGSRPNTGELFF,TGTGCCAGCCTGACAGGGTCCCGCCCGAACACCGGGGAGCTGTTTTTT
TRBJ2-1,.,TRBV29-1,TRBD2,CSVEKTSGRDEQFF,TGCAGCGTTGAAAAGACTAGCGGGAGAGATGAGCAGTTCTTC
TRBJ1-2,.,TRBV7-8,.,CASSHRAGYGYTF,TGTGCCAGCAGCCACAGGGCTGGCTATGGCTACACCTTC
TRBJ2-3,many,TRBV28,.,CASHGVRGVTDTQYF,TGTGCCAGCCATGGGGTCAGGGGGGTGACAGATACGCAGTATTTT
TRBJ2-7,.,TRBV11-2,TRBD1,CASSLQGAASYEQYF,TGTGCCAGCAGCTTACAGGGGGCCGCATCCTACGAGCAGTACTTC
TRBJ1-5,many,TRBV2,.,CASRRGGVSNQPQHF,TGTGCCAGCAGAAGGGGGGGGGTGAGCAATCAGCCCCAGCATTTT
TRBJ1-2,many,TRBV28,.,CASSLDGYTF,TGTGCCAGCAGCCTGGATGGCTACACCTTC
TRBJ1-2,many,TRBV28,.,CASRLRDRMTYYGYTF,TGTGCCAGCAGGCTGAGAGACCGGATGACCTATTATGGCTACACCTTC
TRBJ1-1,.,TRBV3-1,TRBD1,CASGTTGVMEAFF,TGTGCCAGCGGAACGACAGGGGTCATGGAAGCTTTCTTT
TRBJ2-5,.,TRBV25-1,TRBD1,CASSGPGGAETQYF,TGTGCCAGCAGTGGACCAGGGGGCGCAGAGACCCAGTACTTC
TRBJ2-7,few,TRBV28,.,CASTAPSPGSYSYEQYF,TGTGCCAGCACCGCTCCATCACCCGGGAGTTATTCCTACGAGCAGTACTTC
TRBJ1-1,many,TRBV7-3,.,CASSPPGREGTEAFF,TGTGCCAGCAGCCCCCCGGGGAGGGAGGGCACTGAAGCTTTCTTT
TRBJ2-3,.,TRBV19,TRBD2,CASSITGTTTDTQYF,TGTGCCAGTAGCATAACCGGGACTACGACAGATACGCAGTATTTT
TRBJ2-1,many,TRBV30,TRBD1,CAWSLPSDRGPYNEQFF,TGTGCCTGGAGTTTACCCTCCGACAGGGGCCCGTACAATGAGCAGTTCTTC
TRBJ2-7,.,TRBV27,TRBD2,CASSPSITSGTYEQYF,TGTGCCAGCAGTCCCTCTATAACTAGCGGGACCTACGAGCAGTACTTC
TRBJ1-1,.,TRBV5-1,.,CASSRAGVSGTEAFF,TGCGCCAGCAGCAGAGCAGGGGTTTCTGGCACTGAAGCTTTCTTT
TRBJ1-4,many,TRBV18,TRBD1,CASSRDGQGASQREKLFF,TGTGCCAGCTCACGGGACGGACAGGGGGCCTCACAAAGAGAAAAACTGTTTTTT